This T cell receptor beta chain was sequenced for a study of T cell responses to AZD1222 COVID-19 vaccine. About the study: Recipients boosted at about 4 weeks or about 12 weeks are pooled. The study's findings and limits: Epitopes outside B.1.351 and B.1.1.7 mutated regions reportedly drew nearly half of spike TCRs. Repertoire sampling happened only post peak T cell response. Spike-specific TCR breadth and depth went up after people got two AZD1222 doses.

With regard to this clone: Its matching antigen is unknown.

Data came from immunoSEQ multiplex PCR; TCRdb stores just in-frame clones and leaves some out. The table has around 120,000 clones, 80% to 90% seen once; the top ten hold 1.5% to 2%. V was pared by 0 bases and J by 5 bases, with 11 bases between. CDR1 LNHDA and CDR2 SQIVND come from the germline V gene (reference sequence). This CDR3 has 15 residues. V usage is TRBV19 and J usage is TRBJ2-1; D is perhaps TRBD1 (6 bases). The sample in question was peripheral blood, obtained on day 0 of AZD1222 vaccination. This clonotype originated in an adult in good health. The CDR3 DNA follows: TGTGCCAGTAGTATAGAGGGGGCAGCCAACAATGAGCAGTTCTTC. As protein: CASSIEGAANNEQFF.